Many counts were recorded for the clone carrying this TCR beta chain. What it binds is unknown. These data originate in a study of T cell repertoires in cytomegalovirus infection. Study-level information: Used in the study were CMV epitopes, some recently identified and HLA-C-restricted, others well-studied and HLA-B-restricted. Indicated by public TCR beta signatures were CMV infection and matching HLA type.

The CDR3 runs 12 residues. V lost 5 bases and J lost 7, with 6 bases in between. Germline lookup yields CDR1 SEHNR and CDR2 FQNEAQ (reference sequence). Study-wide results and limits: CMV-specific TCR beta clonotypes restricted by HLA-C dominated the ex vivo response. Cumulated frequencies of public TCR beta families served to identify carriers of CMV plus the relevant HLA.

TCRdb ran MiXCR on the reads and lists one entry per CDR3 protein. The data show about 280,000 distinct CDR3 sequences, roughly 21% seen once. V gene TRBV7-9 combines with J gene TRBJ1-6; D call uncertain. Sequencing used cultured PBMCs, obtained from culture after CMV antigen stimulation. The TCR originated in a human donor in good health (CMV status not recorded). Some clones in this sample may be carry-over from other donors' samples. The CDR3 DNA sequence: TGTGCCAGCAGCCCCAGCAATTCACCCCTCCACTTT. It yields the protein CASSPSNSPLHF.